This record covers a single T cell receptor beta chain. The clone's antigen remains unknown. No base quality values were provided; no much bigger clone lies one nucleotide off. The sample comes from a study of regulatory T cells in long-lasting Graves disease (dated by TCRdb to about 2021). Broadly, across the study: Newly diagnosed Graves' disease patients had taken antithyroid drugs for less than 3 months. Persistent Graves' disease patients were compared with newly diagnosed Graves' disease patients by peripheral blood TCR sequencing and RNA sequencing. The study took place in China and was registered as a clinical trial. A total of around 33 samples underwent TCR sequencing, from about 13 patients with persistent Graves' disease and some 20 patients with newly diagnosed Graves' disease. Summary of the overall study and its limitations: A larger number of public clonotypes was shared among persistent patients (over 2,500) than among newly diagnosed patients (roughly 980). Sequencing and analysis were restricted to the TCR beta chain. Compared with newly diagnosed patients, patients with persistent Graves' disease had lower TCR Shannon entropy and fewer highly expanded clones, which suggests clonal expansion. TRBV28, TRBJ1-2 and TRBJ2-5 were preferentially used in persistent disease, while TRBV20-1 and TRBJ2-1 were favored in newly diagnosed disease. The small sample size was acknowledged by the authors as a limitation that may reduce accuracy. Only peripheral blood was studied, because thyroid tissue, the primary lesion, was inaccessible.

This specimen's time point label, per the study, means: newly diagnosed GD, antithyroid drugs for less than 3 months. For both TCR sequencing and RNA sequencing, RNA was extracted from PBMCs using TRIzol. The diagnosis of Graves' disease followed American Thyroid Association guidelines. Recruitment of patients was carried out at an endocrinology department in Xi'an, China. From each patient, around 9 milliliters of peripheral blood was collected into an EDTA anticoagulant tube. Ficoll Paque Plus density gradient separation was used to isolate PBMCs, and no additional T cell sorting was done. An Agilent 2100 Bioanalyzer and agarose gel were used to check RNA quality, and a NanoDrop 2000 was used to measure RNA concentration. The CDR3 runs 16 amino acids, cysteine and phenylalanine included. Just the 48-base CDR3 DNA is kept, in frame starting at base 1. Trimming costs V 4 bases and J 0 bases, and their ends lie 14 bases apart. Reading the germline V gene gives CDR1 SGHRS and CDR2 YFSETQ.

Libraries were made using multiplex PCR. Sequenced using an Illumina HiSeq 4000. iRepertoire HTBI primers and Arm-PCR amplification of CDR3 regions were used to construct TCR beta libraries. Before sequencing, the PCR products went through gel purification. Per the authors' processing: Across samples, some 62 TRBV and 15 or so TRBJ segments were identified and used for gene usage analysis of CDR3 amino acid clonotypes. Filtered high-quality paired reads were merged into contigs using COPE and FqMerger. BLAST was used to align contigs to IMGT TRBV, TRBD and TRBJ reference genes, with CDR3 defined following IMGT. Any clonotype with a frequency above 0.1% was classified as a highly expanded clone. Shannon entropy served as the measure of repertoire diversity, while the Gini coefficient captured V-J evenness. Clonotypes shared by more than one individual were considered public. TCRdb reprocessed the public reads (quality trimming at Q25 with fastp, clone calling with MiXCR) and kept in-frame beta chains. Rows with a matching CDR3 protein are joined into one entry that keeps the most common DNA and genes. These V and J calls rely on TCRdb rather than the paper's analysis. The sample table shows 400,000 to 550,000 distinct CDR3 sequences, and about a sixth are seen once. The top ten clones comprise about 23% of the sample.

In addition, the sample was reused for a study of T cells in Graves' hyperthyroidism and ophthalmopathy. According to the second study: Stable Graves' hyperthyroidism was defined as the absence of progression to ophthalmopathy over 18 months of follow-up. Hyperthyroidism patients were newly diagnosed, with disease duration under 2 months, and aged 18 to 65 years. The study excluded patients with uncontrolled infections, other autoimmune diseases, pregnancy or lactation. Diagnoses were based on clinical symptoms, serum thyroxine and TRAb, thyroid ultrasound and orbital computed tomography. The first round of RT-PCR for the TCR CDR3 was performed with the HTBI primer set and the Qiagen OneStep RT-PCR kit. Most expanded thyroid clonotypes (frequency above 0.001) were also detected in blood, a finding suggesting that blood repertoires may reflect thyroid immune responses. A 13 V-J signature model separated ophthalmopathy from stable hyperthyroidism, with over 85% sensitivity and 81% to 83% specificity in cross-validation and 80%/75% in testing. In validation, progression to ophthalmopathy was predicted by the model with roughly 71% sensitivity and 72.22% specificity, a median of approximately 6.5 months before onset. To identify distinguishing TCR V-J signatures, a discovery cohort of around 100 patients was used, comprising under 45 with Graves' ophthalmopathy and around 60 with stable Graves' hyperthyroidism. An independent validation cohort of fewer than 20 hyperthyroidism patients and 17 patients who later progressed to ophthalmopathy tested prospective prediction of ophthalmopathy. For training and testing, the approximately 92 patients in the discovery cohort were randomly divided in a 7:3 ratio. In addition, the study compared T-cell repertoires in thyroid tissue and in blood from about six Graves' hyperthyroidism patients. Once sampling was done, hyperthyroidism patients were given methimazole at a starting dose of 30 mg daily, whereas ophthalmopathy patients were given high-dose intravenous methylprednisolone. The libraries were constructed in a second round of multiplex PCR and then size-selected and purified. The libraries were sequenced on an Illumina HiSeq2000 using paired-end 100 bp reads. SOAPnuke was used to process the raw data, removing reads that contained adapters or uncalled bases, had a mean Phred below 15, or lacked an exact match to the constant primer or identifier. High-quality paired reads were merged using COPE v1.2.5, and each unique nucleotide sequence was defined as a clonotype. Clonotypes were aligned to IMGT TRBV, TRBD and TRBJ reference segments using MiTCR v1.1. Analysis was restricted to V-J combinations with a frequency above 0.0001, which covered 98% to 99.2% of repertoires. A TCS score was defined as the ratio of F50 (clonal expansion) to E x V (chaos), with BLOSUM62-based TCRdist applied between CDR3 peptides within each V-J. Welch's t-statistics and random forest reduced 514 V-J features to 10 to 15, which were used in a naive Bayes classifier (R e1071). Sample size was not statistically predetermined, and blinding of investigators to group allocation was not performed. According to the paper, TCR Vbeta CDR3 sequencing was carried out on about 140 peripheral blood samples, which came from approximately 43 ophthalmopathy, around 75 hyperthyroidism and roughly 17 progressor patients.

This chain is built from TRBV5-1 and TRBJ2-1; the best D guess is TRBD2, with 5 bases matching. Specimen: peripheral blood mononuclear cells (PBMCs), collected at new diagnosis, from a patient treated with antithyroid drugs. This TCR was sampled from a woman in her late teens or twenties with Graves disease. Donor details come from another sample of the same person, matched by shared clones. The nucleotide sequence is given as TGCGCCAGCAGCCAAGGGAGCTGGAGCTCCTACAATGAGCAGTTCTTC. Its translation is CASSQGSWSSYNEQFF.